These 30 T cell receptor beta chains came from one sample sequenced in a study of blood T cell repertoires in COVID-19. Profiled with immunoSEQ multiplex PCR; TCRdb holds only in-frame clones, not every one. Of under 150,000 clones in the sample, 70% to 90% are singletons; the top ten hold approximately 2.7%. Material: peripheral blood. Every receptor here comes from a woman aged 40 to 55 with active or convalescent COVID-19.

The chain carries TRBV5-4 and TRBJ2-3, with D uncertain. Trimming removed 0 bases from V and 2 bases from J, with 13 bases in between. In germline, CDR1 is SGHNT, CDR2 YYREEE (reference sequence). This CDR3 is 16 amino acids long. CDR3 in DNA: TGTGCCAGCAGCTTGGACGGAGCTAAACCCACAGATACGCAGTATTTT. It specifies CASSLDGAKPTDTQYF.

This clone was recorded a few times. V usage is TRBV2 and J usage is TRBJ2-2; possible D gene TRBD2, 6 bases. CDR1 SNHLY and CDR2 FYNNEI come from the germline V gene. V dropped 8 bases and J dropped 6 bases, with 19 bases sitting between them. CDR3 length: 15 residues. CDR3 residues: CASVRDSSGSGELFF. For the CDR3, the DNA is TGTGCCAGCGTTAGGGACTCCAGCGGGTCCGGGGAGCTGTTTTTT.

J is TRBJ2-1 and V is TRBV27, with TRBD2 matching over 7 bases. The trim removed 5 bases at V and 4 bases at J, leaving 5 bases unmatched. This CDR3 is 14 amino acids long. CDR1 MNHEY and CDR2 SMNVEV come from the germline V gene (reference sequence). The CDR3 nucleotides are TGTGCCAGCAGTCTGACTAGCTCTTACAATGAGCAGTTCTTC. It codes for CASSLTSSYNEQFF.

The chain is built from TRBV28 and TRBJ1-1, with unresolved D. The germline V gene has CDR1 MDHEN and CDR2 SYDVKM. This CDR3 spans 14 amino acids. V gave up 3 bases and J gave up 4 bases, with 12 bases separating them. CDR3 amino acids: CASSLRGVGTEAFF. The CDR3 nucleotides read TGTGCCAGCAGTTTGCGGGGTGTCGGCACTGAAGCTTTCTTT. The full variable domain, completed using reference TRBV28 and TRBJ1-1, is DVKVTQSSRYLVKRTGEKVFLECVQDMDHENMFWYRQDPGLGLRLIYFSYDVKMKEKGDIPEGYSVSREKKERFSLILESASTNQTSMYLCASSLRGVGTEAFFGQGTRLTVV.

CDR3 DNA: TGCAGCGCTACCCTCGGGACAGGGCTTCTTCGGGCTTTCTTT. This translates into CSATLGTGLLRAFF. The V call is TRBV29-1, the J call TRBJ1-1; 9 bases line up with TRBD1. The CDR3 spans 14 residues. Germline V gene data show CDR1 as SQVTM and CDR2 as ANQGSEA. Trimming removed 7 bases from V and 11 bases from J; junction bases left unmatched: 17. The full variable domain, in which reference TRBV29-1 and TRBJ1-1 provide the parts outside the CDR3, is SAVISQKPSRDICQRGTSLTIQCQVDSQVTMMFWYRQQPGQSLTLIATANQGSEATYESGFVIDKFPISRPNLTFSTLTVSNMSPEDSSIYLCSATLGTGLLRAFFGQGTRLTVV.

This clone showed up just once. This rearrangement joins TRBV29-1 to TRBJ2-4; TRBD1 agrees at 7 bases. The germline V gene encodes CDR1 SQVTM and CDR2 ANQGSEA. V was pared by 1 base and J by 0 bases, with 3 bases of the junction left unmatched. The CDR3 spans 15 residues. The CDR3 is CSVEGDSEAKNIQYF. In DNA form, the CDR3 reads TGCAGCGTTGAAGGGGACAGCGAAGCCAAAAACATTCAGTACTTC.

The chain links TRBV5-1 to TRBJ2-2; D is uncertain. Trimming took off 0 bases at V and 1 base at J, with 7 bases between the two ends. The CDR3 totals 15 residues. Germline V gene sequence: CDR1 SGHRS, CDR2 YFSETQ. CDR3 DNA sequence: TGCGCCAGCAGCTTGGTCGGAGAGAACACCGGGGAGCTGTTTTTT. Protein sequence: CASSLVGENTGELFF. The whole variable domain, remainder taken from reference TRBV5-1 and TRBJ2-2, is KAGVTQTPRYLIKTRGQQVTLSCSPISGHRSVSWYQQTPGQGLQFLFEYFSETQRNKGNFPGRFSGRQFSNSRSEMNVSTLELGDSALYLCASSLVGENTGELFFGEGSRLTVL.

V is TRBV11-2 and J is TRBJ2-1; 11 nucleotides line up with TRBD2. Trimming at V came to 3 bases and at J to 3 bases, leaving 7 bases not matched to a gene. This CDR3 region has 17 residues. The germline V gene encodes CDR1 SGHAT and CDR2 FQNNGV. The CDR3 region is CASSFRLAGRLYNEQFF. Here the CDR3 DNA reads TGTGCCAGCAGCTTTCGACTAGCGGGACGTCTCTACAATGAGCAGTTCTTC.

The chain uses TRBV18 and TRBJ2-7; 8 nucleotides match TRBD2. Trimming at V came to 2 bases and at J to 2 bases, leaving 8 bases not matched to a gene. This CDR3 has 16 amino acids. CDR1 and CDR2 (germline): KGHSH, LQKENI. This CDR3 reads CASSPTIAGPAYEQYF. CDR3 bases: TGTGCCAGCTCACCAACGATAGCGGGACCCGCCTACGAGCAGTACTTC.

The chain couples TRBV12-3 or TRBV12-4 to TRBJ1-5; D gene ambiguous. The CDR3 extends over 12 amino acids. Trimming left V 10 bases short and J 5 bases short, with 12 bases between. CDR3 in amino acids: CAIRVADQPQHF. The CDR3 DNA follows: TGTGCCATTCGGGTCGCCGATCAGCCCCAGCATTTT.

CDR3 in amino acids: CASSPGTGGATGELFF. Written as DNA, the CDR3 is TGTGCCAGTAGCCCCGGGACAGGGGGCGCCACCGGGGAGCTGTTTTTT. V usage is TRBV19 and J usage is TRBJ2-2; 12 bases align to TRBD1. CDR1 is LNHDA, CDR2 SQIVND, per germline (reference sequence). J was trimmed by 4 bases and V by 6 bases; bases with no gene match: 6. This CDR3 is built from 16 residues.

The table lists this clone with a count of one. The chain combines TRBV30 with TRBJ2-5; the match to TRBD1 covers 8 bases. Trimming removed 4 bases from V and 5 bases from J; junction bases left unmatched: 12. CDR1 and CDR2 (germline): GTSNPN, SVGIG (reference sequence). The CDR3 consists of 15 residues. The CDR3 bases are TGTGCCTGGAATTCGGACAGGGTGAAAGGGGAGACCCAGTACTTC. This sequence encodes CAWNSDRVKGETQYF.

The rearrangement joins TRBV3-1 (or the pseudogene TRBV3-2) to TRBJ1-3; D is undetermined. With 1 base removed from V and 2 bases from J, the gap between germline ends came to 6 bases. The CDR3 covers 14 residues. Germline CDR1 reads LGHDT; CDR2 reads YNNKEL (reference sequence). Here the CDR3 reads CASSQVYTGNTIYF. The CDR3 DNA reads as TGTGCCAGCAGCCAAGTTTACACTGGAAACACCATATATTTT.

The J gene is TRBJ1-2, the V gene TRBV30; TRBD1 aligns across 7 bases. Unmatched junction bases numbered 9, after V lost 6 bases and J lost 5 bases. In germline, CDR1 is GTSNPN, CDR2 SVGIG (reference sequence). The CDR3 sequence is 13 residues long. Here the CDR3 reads CACEGAPRYGYTF. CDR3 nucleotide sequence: TGTGCCTGCGAGGGGGCCCCGAGATATGGCTACACCTTC.

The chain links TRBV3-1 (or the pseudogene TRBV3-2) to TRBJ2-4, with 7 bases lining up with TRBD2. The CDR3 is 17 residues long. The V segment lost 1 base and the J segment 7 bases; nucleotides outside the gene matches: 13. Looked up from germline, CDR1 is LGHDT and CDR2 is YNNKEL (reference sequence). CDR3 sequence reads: CASSQGSLSGTWNIQYF. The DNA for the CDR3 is TGTGCCAGCAGCCAAGGGAGCCTCAGCGGGACCTGGAACATTCAGTACTTC.

The CDR3 reads CSVTDRGNSYEQYF. CDR3 coding DNA: TGCAGCGTCACGGACAGGGGGAACTCCTACGAGCAGTACTTC. V is TRBV29-1 and J is TRBJ2-7; 10 nucleotides agree with TRBD1. The junction had 5 bases not matched to a gene; V was cut back by 6 bases and J by 0 bases. The CDR3 consists of 14 residues. Germline assignment: CDR1 SQVTM and CDR2 ANQGSEA.

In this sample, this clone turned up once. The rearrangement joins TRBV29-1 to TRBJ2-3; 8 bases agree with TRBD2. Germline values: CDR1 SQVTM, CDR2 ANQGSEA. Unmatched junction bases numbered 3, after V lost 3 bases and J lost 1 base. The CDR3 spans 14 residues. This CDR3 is CSVEGAGGTDTQYF. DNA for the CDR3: TGCAGCGTTGAGGGAGCGGGGGGCACAGATACGCAGTATTTT.

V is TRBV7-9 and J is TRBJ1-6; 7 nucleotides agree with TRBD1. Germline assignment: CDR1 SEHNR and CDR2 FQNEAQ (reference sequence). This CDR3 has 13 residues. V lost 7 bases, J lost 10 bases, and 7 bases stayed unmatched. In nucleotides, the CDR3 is TGTGCCAGCAAGCCAGGGGGGTTCTCACCCCTCCACTTT. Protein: CASKPGGFSPLHF.

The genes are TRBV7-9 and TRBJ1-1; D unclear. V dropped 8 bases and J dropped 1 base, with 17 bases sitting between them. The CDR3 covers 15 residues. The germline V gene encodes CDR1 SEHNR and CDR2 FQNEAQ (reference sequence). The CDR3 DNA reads TGTGCCAGCTTCTCCCTAGGTCGCACGAACACTGAAGCTTTCTTT. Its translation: CASFSLGRTNTEAFF.

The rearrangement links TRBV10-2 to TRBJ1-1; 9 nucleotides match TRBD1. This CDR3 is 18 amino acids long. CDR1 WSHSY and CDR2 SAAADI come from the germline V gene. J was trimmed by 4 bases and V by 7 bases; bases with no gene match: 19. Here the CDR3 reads CASNDPWHRGHNSTEAFF. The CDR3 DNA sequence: TGCGCCAGCAACGACCCCTGGCACAGGGGGCATAATAGCACTGAAGCTTTCTTT.

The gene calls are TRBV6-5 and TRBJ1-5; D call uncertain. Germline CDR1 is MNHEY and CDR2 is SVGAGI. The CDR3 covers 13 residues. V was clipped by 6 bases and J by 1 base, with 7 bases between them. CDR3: CASREDSNQPQHF. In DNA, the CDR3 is TGTGCCAGCAGGGAGGACAGCAATCAGCCCCAGCATTTT.

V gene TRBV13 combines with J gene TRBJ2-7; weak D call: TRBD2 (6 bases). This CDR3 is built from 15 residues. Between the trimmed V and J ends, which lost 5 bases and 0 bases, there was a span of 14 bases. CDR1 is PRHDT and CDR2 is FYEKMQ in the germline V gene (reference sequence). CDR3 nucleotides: TGTGCCAGCAGCCTTAGCGGTTATAGCTCCTACGAGCAGTACTTC. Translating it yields CASSLSGYSSYEQYF.

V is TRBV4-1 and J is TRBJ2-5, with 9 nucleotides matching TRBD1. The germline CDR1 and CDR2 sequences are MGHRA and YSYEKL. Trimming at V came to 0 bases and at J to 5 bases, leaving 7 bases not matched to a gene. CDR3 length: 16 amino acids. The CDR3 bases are TGCGCCAGCAGCCAAGACGGGACAGGGATATGGGAGACCCAGTACTTC. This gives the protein CASSQDGTGIWETQYF.

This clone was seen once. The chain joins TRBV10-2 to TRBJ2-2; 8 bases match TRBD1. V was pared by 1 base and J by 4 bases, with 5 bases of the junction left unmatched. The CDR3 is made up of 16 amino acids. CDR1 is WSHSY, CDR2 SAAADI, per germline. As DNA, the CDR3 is TGCGCCAGCAGTGAGTACCGGACAGGGACCACCGGGGAGCTGTTTTTT. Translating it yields CASSEYRTGTTGELFF.

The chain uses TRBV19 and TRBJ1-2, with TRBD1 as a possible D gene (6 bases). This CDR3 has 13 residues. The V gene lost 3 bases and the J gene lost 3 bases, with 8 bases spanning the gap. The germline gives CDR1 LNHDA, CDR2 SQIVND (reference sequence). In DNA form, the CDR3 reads TGTGCCAGTAGTATCAGGGGCGACTATGGCTACACCTTC. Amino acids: CASSIRGDYGYTF. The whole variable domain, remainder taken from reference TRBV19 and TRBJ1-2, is DGGITQSPKYLFRKEGQNVTLSCEQNLNHDAMYWYRQDPGQGLRLIYYSQIVNDFQKGDIAEGYSVSREKKESFPLTVTSAQKNPTAFYLCASSIRGDYGYTFGSGTRLTVV.

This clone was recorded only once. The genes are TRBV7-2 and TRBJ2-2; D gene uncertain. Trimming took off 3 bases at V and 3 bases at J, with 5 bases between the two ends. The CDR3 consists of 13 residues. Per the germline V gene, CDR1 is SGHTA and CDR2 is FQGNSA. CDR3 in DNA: TGTGCCAGCAGCTTCGAGTACACCGGGGAGCTGTTTTTT. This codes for CASSFEYTGELFF.

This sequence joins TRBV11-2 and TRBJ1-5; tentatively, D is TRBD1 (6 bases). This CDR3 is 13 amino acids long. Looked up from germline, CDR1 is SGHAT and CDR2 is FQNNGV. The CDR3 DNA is TGTGTGCAGGGACACGTAAGCAATCAGCCCCAGCATTTT. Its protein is CVQGHVSNQPQHF. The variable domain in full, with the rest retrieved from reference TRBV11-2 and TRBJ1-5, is EAGVAQSPRYKIIEKRQSVAFWCNPISGHATLYWYQQILGQGPKLLIQFQNNGVVDDSQLPKDRFSAERLKGVDSTLKIQPAKLEDSAVYLCVQGHVSNQPQHFGDGTRLSIL.

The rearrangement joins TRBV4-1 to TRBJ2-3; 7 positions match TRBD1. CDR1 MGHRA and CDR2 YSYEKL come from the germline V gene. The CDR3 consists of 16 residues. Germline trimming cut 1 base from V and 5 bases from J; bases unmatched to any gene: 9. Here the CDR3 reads CASSQVLQGNEDTQYF. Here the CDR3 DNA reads TGCGCCAGCAGCCAAGTTCTACAGGGGAATGAAGATACGCAGTATTTT.

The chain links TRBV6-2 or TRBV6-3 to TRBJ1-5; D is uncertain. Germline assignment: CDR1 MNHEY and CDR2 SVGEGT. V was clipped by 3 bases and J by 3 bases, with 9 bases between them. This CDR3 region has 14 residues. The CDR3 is CASSYRQYNQPQHF. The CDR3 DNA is TGTGCCAGCAGTTATAGACAATACAATCAGCCCCAGCATTTT.

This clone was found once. The CDR3 loop reads CASSPFGWRADTQYF. The CDR3 nucleotides read TGTGCCAGCTCACCATTCGGGTGGAGGGCAGATACGCAGTATTTT. The chain employs TRBV18 and TRBJ2-3; D perhaps matches TRBD2 (6 bases). The germline V gene encodes CDR1 KGHSH and CDR2 LQKENI. This CDR3 is 15 amino acids long. V was clipped by 2 bases and J by 4 bases, with 13 bases between them.